Following are 17 T cell receptor beta chains from one sample sequenced in a study of CD8 T cells in ankylosing spondylitis. MiXCR, applied by TCRdb to the 5' RACE reads, yields one record per CDR3 protein. The data contain about 210,000 distinct CDR3 sequences, 8.2% of them seen just once; the ten biggest clones take up 4.8%. Sample: blood, either unsorted or a sorted T cell fraction (not recorded which). The receptors were sampled from a female donor with ankylosing spondylitis or in good health (not recorded which).

This clonotype has a count of ten or more. The chain combines TRBV27 with TRBJ2-7; no definite D call. Trimming pared 3 bases from V and 0 bases from J, leaving 18 bases between. The CDR3 extends over 17 amino acids. The V gene's germline CDR1 is MNHEY and CDR2 SMNVEV (reference sequence). The CDR3 coding sequence is TGTGCCAGCAGTTTCAGTAATACGGGCCTCAGCTCCTACGAGCAGTACTTC. This translates into CASSFSNTGLSSYEQYF.

This clonotype was detected a few times. V is TRBV10-3 and J is TRBJ2-7; 8 nucleotides match TRBD2. The germline V gene encodes CDR1 ENHRY and CDR2 SYGVKD. The CDR3 is 15 residues long. V was clipped by 6 bases and J by 7 bases; unmatched bases: 14. This CDR3 reads CAISPLAAVMIEQYF. The CDR3 coding sequence is TGTGCCATCAGCCCACTAGCGGCTGTCATGATTGAGCAGTACTTC.

This clonotype has ten or more counts. The chain uses TRBV20-1 and TRBJ2-4; D may be TRBD1 (6 bases). Germline values: CDR1 DFQATT, CDR2 SNEGSKA (reference sequence). CDR3 size: 18 residues. Trimming left V 0 bases short and J 3 bases short, with 21 bases between. The CDR3 sequence is CSARDPQGIAVLKNIQYF. The CDR3 DNA sequence: TGCAGTGCTAGAGATCCCCAGGGGATCGCGGTACTCAAAAACATTCAGTACTTC.

Ten or more counts support this clonotype. The rearrangement links TRBV18 to TRBJ2-1; a possible D gene is TRBD1 (6 bases). Trimming removed 0 bases at V and 4 bases at J, with 13 bases between. Germline loops: CDR1 KGHSH, CDR2 LQKENI. The CDR3 is 16 amino acids. In DNA, the CDR3 is TGTGCCAGCTCACCACCAACGGGACATAAGTACAATGAGCAGTTCTTC. Its translation is CASSPPTGHKYNEQFF. The variable domain in full, with the rest retrieved from reference TRBV18 and TRBJ2-1, is NAGVMQNPRHLVRRRGQEARLRCSPMKGHSHVYWYRQLPEEGLKFMVYLQKENIIDESGMPKERFSAEFPKEGPSILRIQQVVRGDSAAYFCASSPPTGHKYNEQFFGPGTRLTVL.

This clonotype occurred many times. The rearrangement uses TRBV6-2 or TRBV6-3 and TRBJ2-1; unclear D gene. Germline V gene sequence: CDR1 MNHEY, CDR2 SVGEGT. Trimming cost V 5 bases and J 1 base, with 9 bases left between them. The CDR3 totals 14 residues. CDR3 loop: CASSRSGSYNEQFF. The CDR3 DNA reads as TGTGCCAGCAGTCGTAGTGGGTCCTACAATGAGCAGTTCTTC.

The chain is built from TRBV24-1 and TRBJ2-7; 9 bases map to TRBD1. The J segment lost 5 bases and the V segment lost 9 bases, leaving 10 bases of the junction unmatched. Germline V lookup: CDR1 KGHDR, CDR2 SFDVKD. CDR3 length: 14 amino acids. In DNA, the CDR3 is TGTGCCACCTCTTTGACAGGGGGTGTAAACGAGCAGTACTTC. Translated: CATSLTGGVNEQYF.

Ten or more counts support this clonotype. This sequence joins TRBV6-1 and TRBJ2-1; D call uncertain. The germline V gene has CDR1 MNHNS and CDR2 SASEGT. The CDR3 runs to 15 residues. V was trimmed by 8 bases and J by 7 bases, leaving 21 bases between them. In nucleotides, the CDR3 is TGTGCCAGCCGCTTAATGGGGTCTTTCGGGAATGAGCAGTTCTTC. This gives the protein CASRLMGSFGNEQFF.

The V gene is TRBV5-5, the J gene TRBJ2-6; 7 bases agree with TRBD1. The CDR3 spans 17 residues. Germline CDR1 SGHKS, CDR2 YYEKEE (reference sequence). Trimming removed 4 bases from V and 0 bases from J; junction bases left unmatched: 7. CDR3 nucleotides: TGTGCCAGCAGCGGGACAGCTAGAAGCTCTGGGGCCAACGTCCTGACTTTC. Encoded protein: CASSGTARSSGANVLTF.

This clonotype showed up many times. This sequence joins TRBV3-1 and TRBJ1-1; D not certain. In germline, CDR1 is LGHDT, CDR2 YNNKEL (reference sequence). Trimming shortened V by 0 bases and J by 9 bases, and 14 bases separated the two germline ends. This CDR3 spans 14 amino acids. CDR3 DNA sequence: TGTGCCAGCAGCCAAGATTTGGTCTCGGCGAAAGCTTTCTTT. This sequence encodes CASSQDLVSAKAFF. Complete variable domain (other parts from reference TRBV3-1 and TRBJ1-1): DTAVSQTPKYLVTQMGNDKSIKCEQNLGHDTMYWYKQDSKKFLKIMFSYNNKELIINETVPNRFSPKSPDKAHLNLHINSLELGDSAVYFCASSQDLVSAKAFFGQGTRLTVV.

This clonotype was seen at least ten times. The CDR3 protein is CASSYSGISDTQYF. CDR3 in DNA: TGTGCCAGCAGTTACTCTGGCATCTCAGATACGCAGTATTTT. V and J are TRBV6-5 and TRBJ2-3; no clear D gene. There are 14 residues in the CDR3. CDR1 is MNHEY and CDR2 is SVGAGI in the germline V gene. Trimming took 0 bases from V and 4 from J, leaving 8 bases between them.

The chain couples TRBV29-1 to TRBJ1-1; 8 bases line up with TRBD1. Germline lookup yields CDR1 SQVTM and CDR2 ANQGSEA. The CDR3 spans 13 residues. The J segment lost 2 bases and the V segment lost 5 bases, leaving 4 bases of the junction unmatched. The CDR3 nucleotides read TGCAGCGTTTCTTCAGGGGGCAACACTGAAGCTTTCTTT. Translation: CSVSSGGNTEAFF.

This chain joins TRBV6-2 or TRBV6-3 and TRBJ2-7, with TRBD2 matching 12 bases. The CDR3 covers 14 residues. Germline V gene lookup returns CDR1 MNHEY and CDR2 SVGEGT. V shed 8 bases, J shed 6 bases, and the junction held 8 bases outside the gene matches. The CDR3 loop reads CASHPSGRAREQYF. In DNA, the CDR3 is TGTGCCAGCCATCCTAGCGGGAGGGCCCGCGAGCAGTACTTC.

The chain links TRBV10-3 to TRBJ1-2; the match to TRBD1 covers 7 bases. Trimming removed 5 bases from V and 3 bases from J; junction bases left unmatched: 9. This CDR3 contains 15 residues. CDR1 is ENHRY, CDR2 SYGVKD, per germline. CDR3 region: CAISTGDHLDYGYTF. For the CDR3, the DNA is TGTGCCATCAGTACAGGGGATCATTTAGACTATGGCTACACCTTC.

This clonotype was seen many times. This chain links TRBV7-9 with TRBJ2-3, with 13 bases matching TRBD2. Germline lookup yields CDR1 SEHNR and CDR2 FQNEAQ (reference sequence). Trimming took 10 bases from V and 2 from J; bases not matched to a gene: 3. This CDR3 is 14 amino acids long. The CDR3 nucleotides are TGTGCCACCGGGACTAGCGGGAACACAGATACGCAGTATTTT. Translating gives CATGTSGNTDTQYF.

This clonotype was counted ten times or more. The CDR3 loop reads CSASFKYEQYF. The CDR3 DNA follows: TGCAGTGCATCCTTCAAGTACGAGCAGTACTTC. The V gene is TRBV20-1, the J gene TRBJ2-7; D is ambiguous. There are 11 residues in the CDR3. Trimming left V 6 bases short and J 4 bases short, with 10 bases between. Germline V lookup: CDR1 DFQATT, CDR2 SNEGSKA (reference sequence).

The chain is built from TRBV18 and TRBJ2-7; D is unclear. V lost 1 base, J lost 6 bases, and 7 bases lay in between. CDR3 length: 12 residues. Germline V gene data show CDR1 as KGHSH and CDR2 as LQKENI. CDR3: CASSPQEGEQYF. CDR3 coding DNA: TGTGCCAGCTCACCACAGGAAGGCGAGCAGTACTTC.

This clonotype was seen ten or more times. The chain has TRBV20-1 and TRBJ2-1; 8 nucleotides agree with TRBD2. This CDR3 has 14 residues. The V segment lost 7 bases and the J segment 6 bases; nucleotides outside the gene matches: 11. CDR1 is DFQATT, CDR2 SNEGSKA, per germline (reference sequence). CDR3 nucleotides: TGCAGTGGGAGAGGAGCGGGAGCCCTCAATGAGCAGTTCTTC. Its protein is CSGRGAGALNEQFF.